The present TCR beta chain was sequenced within a study of cytomegalovirus exposure and HLA in healthy donors (dated 2017 in TCRdb). For the wider study: In an earlier analysis of some 610 of the donors, 250 to 350 Gb of sequence data and just under 120 million unique TCR beta sequences from roughly 190 million T cells were reported. An early release that covered more than 550 HLA-typed donors contained approximately 300 gigabases of sequencing data and 70 million to 100 million unique TCR sequences. Of the roughly 410 genotyped donors, 70% to 90% were placed in the genetic ancestry cluster associated with self-reported Caucasian donors. The aim of the study was to test whether cataloging public T cell receptors could identify signatures of past pathogen exposure. The T cell repertoires of around 730 subjects were profiled by immunosequencing and related to cytomegalovirus serostatus. A separate validation cohort of 90 to 150 different subjects was used in addition to the roughly 620-subject first cohort. The study combined high-throughput TCR immunosequencing, statistical association of individual TCRs with disease status, and machine learning to predict cytomegalovirus infection status. In a later analysis, previously published TCR beta repertoires from 670 or so donors were re-analyzed and high-resolution HLA genotyping was added so that TCR occurrence patterns could be studied. The later analysis used no new phenotypic data to find candidate immune exposures, relying instead on TCR beta sequences and their occurrence across donors. An earlier analysis of 500 to 650 of the donors applied high-throughput TCR beta sequencing to assess whether each TCR beta V gene segment acted as functional or pseudogenic. Donor age, sex, ethnicity and CMV serostatus were compiled together with the repertoire data. In a later genetic analysis, genome-wide SNP genotypes for about 65% of the 666 donors were used, and that subset was treated as a discovery cohort. Every repertoire in the discovery cohort had been generated on one and the same sequencing platform. HLA typing covered class I and class II loci at four-digit resolution. The number of donors typed differed by locus, with roughly 620-630 for A, B, C, DRB1 and DQB1, more than 500 for DQA1, 600 to 610 for DPA1, and under 490 for DPB1. Because of strong linkage in the cohort, a few DR-DQ haplotypes were treated as single units for association and clustering. Across 398 genotyped donors of the cohort, an average of approximately 200,000 unique TCR beta nucleotide sequences per donor were sequenced, and 15% to 20% of those sequences were non-productive.

CDR1 and CDR2 (MNHEY, SVGAGI) derive from the germline V gene. The V and J ends are trimmed by 2 bases and 5 bases, leaving 12 bases between them. The CDR3 contains 14 residues, cysteine and phenylalanine counted. The retained sequence is limited to the CDR3, 42 bases, with the frame set at the first base. Library construction relied on the immunoSEQ multiplex PCR assay. A mixture of 60 forward primers for TCR Vbeta segments and 13 reverse primers for TCR Jbeta segments was used in the multiplex PCR. The CDR3 region of rearranged TCR beta genes was amplified from genomic DNA by a multiplex PCR assay. Amplified TCR beta libraries were sequenced as 87-base-pair reads on the Illumina HiSeq System. In the source study's methods: A later analysis counted approximately 76 million unique TCR beta chains across the 550 to 800 repertoires, and 10 million to 11 million of these chains were shared by at least two donors. A nearest-neighbor algorithm error-corrected the raw reads and collapsed the reads into unique sequences, merging closely related sequences to remove PCR and sequencing errors. To assign V, D and J gene segments, CDR3 sequences were aligned to IMGT reference sequences. For a sequence to be retained, a match of at least six nucleotides to both a V gene segment and a J gene segment was required. A rearrangement counted as productive if the CDR3 had no stop codons and remained in frame with V and J, and every other rearrangement counted as non-productive. CDR3 was defined by IMGT convention, running from the second conserved V-encoded cysteine to the conserved J-encoded phenylalanine. The earlier analysis of some 550 of the donors excluded any sequence lacking an unambiguous match to a single V gene segment. An earlier analysis of 587 of the donors classified V segments as functional when productive rearrangements were above 56.7% and as segregating when the standard deviation between donors was above 5%. To diagnose cytomegalovirus status from the catalog of TCR beta chain sequences, a statistical classification framework was built. A later analysis assigned V and J genes by comparing TCR nucleotide sequences with IMGT/GENE-DB human TR gene sequences. The TCRdist pipeline was used in a later analysis to assign CDR3 sequences and most-parsimonious VDJ recombination scenarios. A later analysis defined each TCR beta chain by its CDR3 amino acid sequence plus V-gene family, and excluded reads lacking a unique V-gene family. As a way to deal with suspected cross-contamination and a sequencing artifact, a later analysis dropped 450 to 700 nucleotide sequences that were highly shared and had low generation probability. In a later analysis, a clonal expansion index was calculated for each public chain from normalized within-repertoire ranks of inferred template counts. A later analysis computed generation probabilities with a VDJ recombination model fitted to out-of-frame rearrangements, and checked the results against IGoR. A later analysis scored TCR-TCR, TCR-HLA and TCR-CMV co-occurrence with hypergeometric tests, applying a repertoire-size bias correction to TCR pairs. In a later analysis, false discovery rates were estimated by permuting HLA or CMV assignments 20 times. In a later analysis, co-occurring TCRs were grouped using DBSCAN, and TCRdist sequence similarity was added for clustering within HLA-allele-positive subsets. Repertoires with fewer than 30,000 or more than 120,000 public chains were left out of co-occurrence clustering, as were four to six repertoires with anomalous nucleotide sharing. As stored in TCRdb, this immuneACCESS dataset retains in-frame rearrangements with V and J assigned. A fraction of the clones does not appear; measured against another copy, unresolved V genes explain less than half of the discrepancy, and the remainder lacks a known reason. V and J calls and clone size are copied from that table; D and trimming were computed from the DNA. Recorded for this sample are some 150,000 clones; approximately 10% of them occurred a single time. Roughly 6.4% of the sample comes from the top ten.

In total, over 600 healthy bone marrow donors made up the cohort. Cohort members were all nominally healthy when sampled, although unrecorded immune exposures were likely present. The donor was CMV seropositive and was included in the group of about 290 seropositive cohort members. A peripheral blood sample was provided by each donor, and peripheral blood mononuclear cells were used for TCR beta sequencing. Genomic DNA was extracted from the blood cell samples with the Qiagen DNeasy Blood Extraction Kit. Broader findings and caveats from the paper: A further reported finding was that TCR beta sequences accurately predicted the HLA-A and HLA-B alleles for most subjects in the first cohort. A later genetic analysis associated a missense DCLRE1C variant with V-gene and J-gene trimming of TCR beta chains, and an independent cohort replicated the association. The presence/absence analyses assumed that sequencing depth was roughly uniform across donors, and that assumption may not be true. The authors suggested that the approach could potentially be generalized to other disease states and immunological phenotypes. The cohort was sequenced for TCR beta chains only, and without alpha or paired-chain data the features that could be detected were limited. In a later analysis, about 16,000 TCR beta sequences were associated with specific HLA alleles at a false discovery rate of 0.05. According to a later analysis, TCR association rates differed among HLA loci, with DRB1 alleles showing the most associated TCRs and HLA-C alleles showing the fewest. Compared with equally common non-associated chains, HLA-associated TCR beta chains in a later analysis were more clonally expanded and had lower generation probabilities. In vitro tests confirmed that a few of the cytomegalovirus-associated TCR beta chains recognize cytomegalovirus antigens. About 15 rarely observed V segments, including chromosome 9 orphons, were excluded from the earlier analysis of approximately 500 of the donors because counts were too low. In the study, approximately 160 TCR beta chains were listed as associated with cytomegalovirus. The only immune exposure information available for the cohort was CMV serostatus. Broadly in line with IMGT annotations, most TCR beta V segments showed up in productive rearrangements about 87% or about 30% of the time in an earlier analysis of under 700 of the donors. In a later analysis, several top co-occurrence clusters were reported to appear linked to parvovirus B19, influenza, CMV and Epstein-Barr virus. Linkage disequilibrium might explain the correlated functional status among segregating V segments, but an unknown experimental factor could not be ruled out. Because the 87-base-pair reads could not distinguish some IMGT-functional V segments, including TRBV6-2 and TRBV6-3, those segments were excluded. Most TCR sequences were seen in very few donors, while some public TCRs were found in many individuals. Assigning TCR associations to individual alleles was difficult when HLA alleles, especially DR and DQ, strongly co-occurred. Because HLA typing was unavailable for some donors at each locus, only the typed subset was used in association tests. A later analysis found that most CMV-associated TCR beta chains appeared HLA-restricted, with HLA associations seemingly driven largely by CMV exposure. A cluster of highly shared sequence variants was judged likely to be a technical artifact of the sequencing pipeline. According to a later genetic analysis, donors in an Asian-associated ancestry cluster had fewer N-insertions in productive TCRs than the approximately 610-donor mean. In both the original and validation cohorts, the classifier was reported to diagnose cytomegalovirus status with high specificity and sensitivity.

Notes on this clone: Its specific antigen is unknown. One base away there is no much larger clone; base qualities are not given.

This TCR derives from a woman aged 40-49 years in good health and CMV-seropositive. The chain employs TRBV6-5 and TRBJ2-5; no D gene can be assigned with confidence. The material sequenced was PBMCs. The DNA is TGTGCCAGCAGTTACGGGCAGGCCTCTGAGACCCAGTACTTC. This sequence encodes CASSYGQASETQYF.